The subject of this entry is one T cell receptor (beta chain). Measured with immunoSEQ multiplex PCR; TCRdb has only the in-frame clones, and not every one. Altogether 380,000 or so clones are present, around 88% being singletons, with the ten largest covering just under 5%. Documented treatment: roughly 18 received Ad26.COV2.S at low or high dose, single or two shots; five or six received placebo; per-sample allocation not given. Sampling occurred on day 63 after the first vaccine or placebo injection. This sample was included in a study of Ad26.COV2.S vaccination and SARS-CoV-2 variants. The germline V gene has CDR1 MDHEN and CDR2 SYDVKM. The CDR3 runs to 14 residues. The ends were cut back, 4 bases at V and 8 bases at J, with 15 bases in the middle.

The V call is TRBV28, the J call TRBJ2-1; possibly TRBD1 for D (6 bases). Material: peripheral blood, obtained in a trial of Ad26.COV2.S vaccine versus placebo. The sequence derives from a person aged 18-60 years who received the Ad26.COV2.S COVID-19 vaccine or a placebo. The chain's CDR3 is CASSYTGTSDEQFF. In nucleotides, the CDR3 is TGTGCCAGCAGTTATACCGGGACATCGGATGAGCAGTTCTTC. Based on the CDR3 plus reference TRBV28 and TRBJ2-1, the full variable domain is DVKVTQSSRYLVKRTGEKVFLECVQDMDHENMFWYRQDPGLGLRLIYFSYDVKMKEKGDIPEGYSVSREKKERFSLILESASTNQTSMYLCASSYTGTSDEQFFGPGTRLTVL.